The text below deals with one T cell receptor beta chain. Its antigen is still unknown. The second PCR ran roughly 6 to 11 cycles with a sample-barcoded 5' primer and J-beta primers. TCRdb ran MiXCR on the 5' RACE reads and lists one entry per CDR3 protein. The sample yields about 1.5 million distinct CDR3 sequences, 35% to 45% seen once. These data belong to a study of blood T cells in healthy people across ages. Study summary: About one barcoded beta molecule per two T cells was captured by template switching.

Overall study findings and caveats: Unknown donor CMV status possibly confounded expanded clonotype changes. The study could not conclusively compare naive and antigen-experienced cells, given its unsorted PBMCs. The fall in TCR beta diversity per million T cells was roughly linear with age.

Trimming shortened V by 6 bases and J by 3 bases, and 14 bases separated the two germline ends. The CDR3 consists of 14 residues. This sequence originates from a woman aged 18 to 35 in good health. The chain uses TRBV12-3 or TRBV12-4 and TRBJ1-2, with unresolved D. The sequencing input was blood. CDR3 loop: CASRARAGYYGYTF. In nucleotides, the CDR3 is TGTGCCAGCAGAGCTAGGGCGGGTTACTATGGCTACACCTTC.